This T cell receptor beta chain was documented in a study of blood T cells in healthy people across ages. Study-level findings and limits: PBMCs that were unsorted prevented a conclusive naive versus antigen-experienced comparison.

This clonotype was seen a few times. Its antigen is not identified. CDR1 is MGHRA and CDR2 is YSYEKL in the germline V gene. The CDR3 totals 15 residues. Trimming took off 3 bases at V and 6 bases at J, with 18 bases between the two ends. A second about 7 to 12 cycle PCR used barcoded and J-beta primers. The authors tagged each cDNA molecule using a template-switch adaptor with 12 random nucleotides. Every individual sample yielded 2.5 million or more paired-end reads (each containing CDR3). TCRdb redid the calling of the 5' RACE reads with MiXCR, one entry per CDR3 protein. The sample has roughly 1,500,000 distinct CDR3 sequences, about 35% seen once.

The chain is built from TRBV4-1 and TRBJ2-7; D ambiguous. This clonotype was sampled from a woman in her 30s in good health. The source material was blood. The CDR3 DNA reads as TGCGCCAGCAGCCATACTGGCCGCGAAAGCTCCGAGCAGTACTTC. Its translation: CASSHTGRESSEQYF.